Each of the 24 T cell receptor beta chains below was sequenced from the same sample in a study of synovial regulatory T cells in juvenile arthritis. Sequencing used immunoSEQ multiplex PCR; TCRdb keeps in-frame clones, though not all of them. This sample's clone table lists 9,000 to 10,000 clones. Sequencing input: Treg cells from blood. The sample's subset: remaining (HLA-DR-negative) circulating blood Treg cells. These receptors all come from a donor younger than 30 with juvenile idiopathic arthritis.

The gene calls are TRBV4-3 and TRBJ1-1. CDR3 length: 13 amino acids. DNA for this receptor is not on file. Germline CDR1 LGHNA, CDR2 YSLEER. The CDR3: CASSQDWGTEAFF.

V gene TRBV5-6 combines with J gene TRBJ2-7; the TCRdb call, TRBD2, lacks DNA for checking. The CDR3 is 15 residues long. Nucleotide data are not available. Germline V gene data show CDR1 as SGHDT and CDR2 as YYEEEE. The CDR3 here is CASSSLKAGRYEQYF.

The chain links TRBV5-1 to TRBJ1-4; TCRdb gives TRBD1 as the D gene, but with no DNA this cannot be confirmed. In germline, CDR1 is SGHRS, CDR2 YFSETQ. The CDR3 consists of 17 residues. No DNA accompanies this entry. The CDR3: CASRDRGPSSTNEKLFF.

The chain is built from TRBV7-8 and TRBJ1-2. Germline V gene data show CDR1 as SGHVS and CDR2 as FQNEAQ. This CDR3 has 14 residues. No DNA is listed. The CDR3 is CASSPLGGVRGYTF.

This sequence joins TRBV15 and TRBJ1-4. The CDR3 spans 13 residues. The entry carries no DNA sequence. Germline-derived CDR1 and CDR2 are LNHNV and YYDKDF (reference sequence). CDR3 sequence reads: CATSTGGSEKLFF.

The chain uses TRBV27 and TRBJ2-7; there is no DNA to check the TCRdb D call of TRBD2. In germline, CDR1 is MNHEY, CDR2 SMNVEV (reference sequence). This CDR3 has 15 amino acids. No nucleotide data were recorded. The CDR3 region is CASSLRAGLFYEQYF.

The J gene is TRBJ2-1, the V gene TRBV27; the TCRdb call, TRBD1, lacks DNA for checking. CDR3 length equals 16 residues. No DNA accompanies this entry. The germline CDR1 and CDR2 sequences are MNHEY and SMNVEV (reference sequence). The CDR3 here is CASSLSPEPSYNEQFF.

The CDR3 region is CASSKGLAANYEQYF. The chain employs TRBV5-1 and TRBJ2-7; absent DNA, TCRdb's TRBD2 call cannot be checked. CDR3 length: 15 residues. No DNA appears here. Germline-derived CDR1 and CDR2 are SGHRS and YFSETQ.

The chain links TRBV5-4 to TRBJ1-2. Germline V CDR1 and CDR2: SGHNT, YYREEE (reference sequence). The CDR3 has 14 amino acids. DNA is not recorded here. The CDR3 is CASSFGESNYGYTF.

V gene TRBV28 combines with J gene TRBJ2-7. The CDR3 has 12 residues. Only the protein is available. The germline CDR1 and CDR2 sequences are MDHEN and SYDVKM. CDR3 sequence: CASSLGSYEQYF.

The V call is TRBV5-1, the J call TRBJ2-1; the D call from TCRdb, TRBD2, cannot be confirmed without DNA. Germline CDR1 is SGHRS and CDR2 is YFSETQ. This CDR3 comprises 16 residues. Only the protein is available. The CDR3 here is CASSWVAGASYNEQFF.

The V gene is TRBV4-1, the J gene TRBJ2-7; TCRdb's assignment of TRBD2 cannot be checked, as there is no DNA. CDR3 length equals 16 residues. No DNA is given. From germline, CDR1 is MGHRA and CDR2 YSYEKL. The chain's CDR3 is CASSRSGIGQSYEQYF.

The chain couples TRBV28 to TRBJ1-2. The CDR3 loop spans 12 amino acids. No DNA has been recorded. Germline V gene sequence: CDR1 MDHEN, CDR2 SYDVKM. The CDR3 protein is CASSRLGYGYTF.

This chain joins TRBV18 and TRBJ1-3. This CDR3 is 14 amino acids long. No DNA is given. In germline, CDR1 is KGHSH, CDR2 LQKENI. CDR3: CASSPPASGNTIYF.

V and J are TRBV13 and TRBJ1-2. CDR3 length: 16 residues. Only the protein is on record. Germline-derived CDR1 and CDR2 are PRHDT and FYEKMQ (reference sequence). CDR3 amino acids: CASSPLAGRGFEGYTF.

In terms of frequency, this clone is medium-sized. The rearrangement joins TRBV19 to TRBJ1-3. The CDR3 has 12 amino acids. No DNA sequence is on record. Germline V gene sequence: CDR1 LNHDA, CDR2 SQIVND (reference sequence). The CDR3 here is CASSYSGNTIYF.

The V and J genes are TRBV5-4 and TRBJ2-7. This CDR3 has 12 residues. The protein alone is recorded here. The germline V gene has CDR1 SGHNT and CDR2 YYREEE (reference sequence). CDR3 amino acids: CASSLVGYEQYF.

The chain carries TRBV6-5 and TRBJ1-1; TCRdb's assignment of TRBD1 cannot be checked, as there is no DNA. This CDR3 contains 13 residues. The coding DNA is unavailable. Looked up from germline, CDR1 is MNHEY and CDR2 is SVGAGI. The CDR3 loop is CAAQSSRNTEAFF.

The CDR3 spells CASEEDRGKEKLFF. The chain recombines TRBV28 with TRBJ1-4. The CDR3 spans 14 residues. There is no recorded DNA. Germline V gene data show CDR1 as MDHEN and CDR2 as SYDVKM.

The chain is built from TRBV19 and TRBJ1-5; TCRdb names TRBD1, which stays unverified in the absence of DNA. Germline V CDR1 and CDR2: LNHDA, SQIVND (reference sequence). This CDR3 has 13 residues. No nucleotide data were recorded. Here the CDR3 reads CASSMGTDSNQHF. Based on the CDR3 plus reference TRBV19 and TRBJ1-5, the full variable domain is DGGITQSPKYLFRKEGQNVTLSCEQNLNHDAMYWYRQDPGQGLRLIYYSQIVNDFQKGDIAEGYSVSREKKESFPLTVTSAQKNPTAFYLCASSMGTDSNQHFGDGTRLSIL.

The genes are TRBV23-1 and TRBJ2-7. TRBV23-1 is an ORF for which the function is uncertain. CDR3 size: 16 residues. Nucleotide data are not available. This CDR3 reads CASSQMTAKRVYEQYF.

The chain combines TRBV2 with TRBJ1-1. Per germline, CDR1 SNHLY and CDR2 FYNNEI. The CDR3 is 12 residues long. Only the protein sequence is given. The CDR3 here is CASIPRYNEAFF.

The chain links TRBV4-1 to TRBJ2-1; TCRdb's D gene call, TRBD2, goes unchecked for lack of DNA. CDR1 and CDR2 from the germline V gene are MGHRA and YSYEKL. This CDR3 has 14 residues. DNA was not recorded. The CDR3 sequence: CASSPRDSYNEQFF.

The V and J genes are TRBV4-2 and TRBJ2-1; TCRdb's D call of TRBD2 is untestable without DNA. CDR1 and CDR2 from the germline V gene are LGHNA and YNFKEQ. The CDR3 is made up of 14 amino acids. The nucleotide record is missing. CDR3 in amino acids: CASSLLTEPNEQFF.